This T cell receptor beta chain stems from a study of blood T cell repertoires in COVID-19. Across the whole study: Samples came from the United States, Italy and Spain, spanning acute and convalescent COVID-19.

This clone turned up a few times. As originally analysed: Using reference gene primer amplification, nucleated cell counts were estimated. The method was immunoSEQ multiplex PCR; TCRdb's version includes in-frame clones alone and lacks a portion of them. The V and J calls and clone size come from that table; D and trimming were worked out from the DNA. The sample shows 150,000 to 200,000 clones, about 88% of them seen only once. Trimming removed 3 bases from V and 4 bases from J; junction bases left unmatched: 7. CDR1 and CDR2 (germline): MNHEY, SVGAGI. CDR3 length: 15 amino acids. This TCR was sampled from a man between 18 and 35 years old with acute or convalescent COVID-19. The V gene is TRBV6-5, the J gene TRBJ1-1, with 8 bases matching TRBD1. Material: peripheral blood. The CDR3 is CASSYRTGLPTEAFF. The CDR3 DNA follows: TGTGCCAGCAGTTATAGGACAGGGTTGCCCACTGAAGCTTTCTTT.